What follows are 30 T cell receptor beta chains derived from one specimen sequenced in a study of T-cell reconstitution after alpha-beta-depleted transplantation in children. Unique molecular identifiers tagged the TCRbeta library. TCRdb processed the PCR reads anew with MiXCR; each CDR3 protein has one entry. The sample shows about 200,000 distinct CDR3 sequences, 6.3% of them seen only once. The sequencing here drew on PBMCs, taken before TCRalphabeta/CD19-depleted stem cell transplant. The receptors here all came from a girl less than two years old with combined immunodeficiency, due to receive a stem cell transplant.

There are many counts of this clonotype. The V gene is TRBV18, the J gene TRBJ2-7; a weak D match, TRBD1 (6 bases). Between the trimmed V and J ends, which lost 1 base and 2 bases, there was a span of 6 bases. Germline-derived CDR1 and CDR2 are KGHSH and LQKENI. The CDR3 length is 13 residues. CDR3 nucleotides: TGTGCCAGCTCACCACAGGGGGCCTACGAGCAGTACTTC. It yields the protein CASSPQGAYEQYF.

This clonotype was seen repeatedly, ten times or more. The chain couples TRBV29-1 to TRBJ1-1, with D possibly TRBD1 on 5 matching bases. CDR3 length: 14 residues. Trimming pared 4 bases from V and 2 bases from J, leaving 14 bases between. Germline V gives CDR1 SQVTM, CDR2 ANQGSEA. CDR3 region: CSVAHITGNTEAFF. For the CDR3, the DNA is TGCAGCGTTGCCCACATTACAGGTAACACTGAAGCTTTCTTT.

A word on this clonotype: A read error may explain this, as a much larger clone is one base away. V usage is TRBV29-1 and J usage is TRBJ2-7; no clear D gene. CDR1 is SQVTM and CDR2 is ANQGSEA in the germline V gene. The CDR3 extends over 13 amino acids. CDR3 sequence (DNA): TGCAGCGTCGAAGGCCCAGCTACCTACGAGCAGTACTTC. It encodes CSVEGPATYEQYF.

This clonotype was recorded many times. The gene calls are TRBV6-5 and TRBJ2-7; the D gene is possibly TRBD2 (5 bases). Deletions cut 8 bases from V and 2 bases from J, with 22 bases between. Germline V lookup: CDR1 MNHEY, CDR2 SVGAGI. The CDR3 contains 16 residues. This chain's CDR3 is CASHPVLGRGTYEQYF. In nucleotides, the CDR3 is TGTGCCAGCCACCCTGTTCTCGGACGGGGAACCTACGAGCAGTACTTC.

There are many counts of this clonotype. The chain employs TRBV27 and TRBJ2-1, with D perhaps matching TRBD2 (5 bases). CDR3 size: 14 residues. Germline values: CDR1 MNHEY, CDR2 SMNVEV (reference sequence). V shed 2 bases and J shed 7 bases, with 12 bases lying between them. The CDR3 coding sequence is TGTGCCAGCAGTTTAACGGGCGGGTCTAATGAGCAGTTCTTC. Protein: CASSLTGGSNEQFF.

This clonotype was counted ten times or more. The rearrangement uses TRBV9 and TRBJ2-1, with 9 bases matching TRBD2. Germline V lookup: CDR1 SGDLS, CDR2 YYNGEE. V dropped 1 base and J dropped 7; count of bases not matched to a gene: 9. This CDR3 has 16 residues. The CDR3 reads CASSVWLAGEGNEQFF. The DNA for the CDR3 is TGTGCCAGCAGCGTATGGTTAGCGGGAGAGGGAAATGAGCAGTTCTTC.

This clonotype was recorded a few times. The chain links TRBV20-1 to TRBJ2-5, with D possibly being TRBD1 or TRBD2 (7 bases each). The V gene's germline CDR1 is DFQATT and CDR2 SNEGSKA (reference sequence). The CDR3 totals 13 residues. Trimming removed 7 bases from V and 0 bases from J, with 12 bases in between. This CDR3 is CSGGGQYQETQYF. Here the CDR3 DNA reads TGCAGTGGGGGGGGACAGTACCAAGAGACCCAGTACTTC.

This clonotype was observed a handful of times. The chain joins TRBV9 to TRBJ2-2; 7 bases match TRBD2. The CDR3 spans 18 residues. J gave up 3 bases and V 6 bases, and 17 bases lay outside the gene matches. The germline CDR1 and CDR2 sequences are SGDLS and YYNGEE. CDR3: CASTPKREGLPHTGELFF. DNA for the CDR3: TGTGCCAGCACCCCCAAGCGGGAAGGATTACCTCACACCGGGGAGCTGTTTTTT.

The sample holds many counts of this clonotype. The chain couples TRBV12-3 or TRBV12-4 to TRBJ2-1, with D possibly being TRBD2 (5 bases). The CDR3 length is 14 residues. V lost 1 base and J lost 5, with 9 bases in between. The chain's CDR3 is CASSLGGRDNEQFF. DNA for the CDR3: TGTGCCAGCAGTTTAGGAGGGAGAGACAATGAGCAGTTCTTC.

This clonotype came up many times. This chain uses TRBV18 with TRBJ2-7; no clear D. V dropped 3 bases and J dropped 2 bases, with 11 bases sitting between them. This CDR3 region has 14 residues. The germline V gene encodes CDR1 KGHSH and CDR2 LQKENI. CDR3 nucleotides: TGTGCCAGCTCACCCCTCGGCAGAGCCTACGAGCAGTACTTC. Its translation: CASSPLGRAYEQYF.

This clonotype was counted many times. DNA for the CDR3: TGTGCCAGCAGTTTTTCACTAGCGGGGGGCCCGAGCTCCTACGAGCAGTACTTC. Amino acids: CASSFSLAGGPSSYEQYF. The V call is TRBV7-8, the J call TRBJ2-7, with TRBD2 matching 12 bases. CDR1 SGHVS and CDR2 FQNEAQ come from the germline V gene. The CDR3 is made up of 18 amino acids. After removal of 6 bases from V and 0 bases from J, the junction contained 12 bases not matched to a gene.

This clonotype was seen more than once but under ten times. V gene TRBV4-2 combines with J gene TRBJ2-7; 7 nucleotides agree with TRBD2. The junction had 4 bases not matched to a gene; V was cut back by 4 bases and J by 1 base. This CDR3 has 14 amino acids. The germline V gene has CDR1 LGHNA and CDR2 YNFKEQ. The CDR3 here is CASSRGLPSYEQYF. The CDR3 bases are TGTGCCAGCAGCCGGGGACTACCTTCCTACGAGCAGTACTTC.

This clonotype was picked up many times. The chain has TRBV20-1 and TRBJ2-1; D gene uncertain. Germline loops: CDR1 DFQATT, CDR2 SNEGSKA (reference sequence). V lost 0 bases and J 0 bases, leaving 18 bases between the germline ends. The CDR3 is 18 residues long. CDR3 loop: CSARDLAPGPSSYNEQFF. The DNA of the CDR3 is TGCAGTGCTAGAGATCTTGCCCCAGGCCCAAGCTCCTACAATGAGCAGTTCTTC.

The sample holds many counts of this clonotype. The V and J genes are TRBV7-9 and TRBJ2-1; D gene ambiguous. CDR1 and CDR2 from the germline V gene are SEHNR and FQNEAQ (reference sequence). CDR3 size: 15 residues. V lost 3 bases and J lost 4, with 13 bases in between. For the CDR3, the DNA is TGTGCCAGCAGCTTTGTTAGTCCTGGGTACAATGAGCAGTTCTTC. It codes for CASSFVSPGYNEQFF. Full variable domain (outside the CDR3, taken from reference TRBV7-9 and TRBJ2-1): DTGVSQNPRHKITKRGQNVTFRCDPISEHNRLYWYRQTLGQGPEFLTYFQNEAQLEKSRLLSDRFSAERPKGSFSTLEIQRTEQGDSAMYLCASSFVSPGYNEQFFGPGTRLTVL.

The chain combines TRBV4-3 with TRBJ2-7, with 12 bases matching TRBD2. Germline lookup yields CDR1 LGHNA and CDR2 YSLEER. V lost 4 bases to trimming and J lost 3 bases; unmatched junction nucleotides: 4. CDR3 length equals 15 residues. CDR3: CASSLLAGGIYEQYF. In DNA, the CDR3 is TGCGCCAGCAGCCTACTAGCGGGGGGAATCTACGAGCAGTACTTC.

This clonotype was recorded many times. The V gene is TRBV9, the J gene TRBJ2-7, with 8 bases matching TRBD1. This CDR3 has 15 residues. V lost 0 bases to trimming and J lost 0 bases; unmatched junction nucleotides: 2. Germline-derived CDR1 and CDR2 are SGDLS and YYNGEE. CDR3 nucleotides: TGTGCCAGCAGCGTAGGGACAGGGCGCTCCTACGAGCAGTACTTC. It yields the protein CASSVGTGRSYEQYF. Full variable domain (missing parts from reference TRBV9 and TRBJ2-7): DSGVTQTPKHLITATGQRVTLRCSPRSGDLSVYWYQQSLDQGLQFLIQYYNGEERAKGNILERFSAQQFPDLHSELNLSSLELGDSALYFCASSVGTGRSYEQYFGPGTRLTVT.

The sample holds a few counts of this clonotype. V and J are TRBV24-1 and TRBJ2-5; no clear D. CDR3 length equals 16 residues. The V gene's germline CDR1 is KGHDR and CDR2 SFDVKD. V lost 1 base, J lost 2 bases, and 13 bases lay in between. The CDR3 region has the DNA TGTGCCACCAGTGATTTATCCGCTGTTGGGCAAGAGACCCAGTACTTC. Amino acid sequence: CATSDLSAVGQETQYF.

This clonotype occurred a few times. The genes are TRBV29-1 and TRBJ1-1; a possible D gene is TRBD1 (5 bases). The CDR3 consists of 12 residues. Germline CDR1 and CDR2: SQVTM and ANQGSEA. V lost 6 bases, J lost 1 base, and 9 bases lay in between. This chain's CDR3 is CSVSGENTEAFF. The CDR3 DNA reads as TGCAGCGTCTCGGGGGAGAACACTGAAGCTTTCTTT.

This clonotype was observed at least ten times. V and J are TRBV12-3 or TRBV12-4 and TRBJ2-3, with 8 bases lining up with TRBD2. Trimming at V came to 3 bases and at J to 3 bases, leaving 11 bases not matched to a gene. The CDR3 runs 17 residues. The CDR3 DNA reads TGTGCCAGCAGTTTCCGTCGGGGGGGCCTGGGGACAGATACGCAGTATTTT. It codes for CASSFRRGGLGTDTQYF.

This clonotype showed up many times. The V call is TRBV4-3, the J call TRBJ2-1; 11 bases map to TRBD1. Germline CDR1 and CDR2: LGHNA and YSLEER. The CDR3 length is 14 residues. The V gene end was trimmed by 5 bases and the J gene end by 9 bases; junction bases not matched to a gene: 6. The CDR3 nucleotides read TGCGCCAGCAGCTACAGGACAGGGGGCCTTGAGCAGTTCTTC. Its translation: CASSYRTGGLEQFF.

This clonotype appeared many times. CDR3 DNA sequence: TGTGCCAGCAGCGGGTCGGGTATAGCTGGAAACACCATATATTTT. Translating gives CASSGSGIAGNTIYF. The chain combines TRBV12-3 or TRBV12-4 with TRBJ1-3; D is ambiguous. V shed 6 bases and J shed 2 bases, with 14 bases lying between them. This CDR3 is 15 amino acids long.

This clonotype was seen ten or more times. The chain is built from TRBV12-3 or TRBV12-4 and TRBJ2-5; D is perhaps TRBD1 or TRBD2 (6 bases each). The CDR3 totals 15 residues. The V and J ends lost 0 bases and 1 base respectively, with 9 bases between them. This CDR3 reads CASSLAGGSQETQYF. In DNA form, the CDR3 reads TGTGCCAGCAGTTTAGCGGGGGGCAGCCAAGAGACCCAGTACTTC.

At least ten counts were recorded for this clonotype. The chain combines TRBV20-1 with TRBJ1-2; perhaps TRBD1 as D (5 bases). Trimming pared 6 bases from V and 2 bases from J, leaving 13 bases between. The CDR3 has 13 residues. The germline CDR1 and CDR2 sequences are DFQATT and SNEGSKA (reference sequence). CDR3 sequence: CSALDSYNYGYTF. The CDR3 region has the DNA TGCAGTGCCCTCGACAGTTACAACTATGGCTACACCTTC.

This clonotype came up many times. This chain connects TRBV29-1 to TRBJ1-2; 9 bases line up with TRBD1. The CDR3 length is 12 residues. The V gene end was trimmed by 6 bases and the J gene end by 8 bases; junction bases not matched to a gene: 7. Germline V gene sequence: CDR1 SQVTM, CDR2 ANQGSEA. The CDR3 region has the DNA TGCAGCGTCCCCACAGGGGGCGCAGGCTACACCTTC. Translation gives CSVPTGGAGYTF.

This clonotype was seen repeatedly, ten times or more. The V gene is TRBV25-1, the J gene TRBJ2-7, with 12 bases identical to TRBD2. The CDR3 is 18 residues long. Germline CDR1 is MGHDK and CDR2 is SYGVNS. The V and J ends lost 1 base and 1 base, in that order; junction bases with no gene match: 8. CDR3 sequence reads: CASSELELAGGQSYEQYF. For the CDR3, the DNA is TGTGCCAGCAGTGAATTGGAACTAGCGGGGGGTCAGTCCTACGAGCAGTACTTC.

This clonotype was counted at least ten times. The DNA of the CDR3 is TGTGCCACCCGAGAAAGGCTCAGCTCCTACGAGCAGTACTTC. It yields the protein CATRERLSSYEQYF. This rearrangement joins TRBV24-1 to TRBJ2-7; unclear D gene. The CDR3 consists of 14 residues. Germline V gene lookup returns CDR1 KGHDR and CDR2 SFDVKD. The germline V and J ends were trimmed by 9 bases and 0 bases, with 14 bases remaining between them.

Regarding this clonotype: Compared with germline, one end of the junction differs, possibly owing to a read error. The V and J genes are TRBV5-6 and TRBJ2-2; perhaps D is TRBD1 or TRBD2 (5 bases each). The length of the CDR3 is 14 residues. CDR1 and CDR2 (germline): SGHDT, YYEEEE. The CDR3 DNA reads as TGTGCCATCAGCTTGGGGCTCAACACCGGGGAACTGTTTTTT. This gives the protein CAISLGLNTGELFF. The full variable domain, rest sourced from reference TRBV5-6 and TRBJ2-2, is DAGVTQSPTHLIKTRGQQVTLRCSPKSGHDTVSWYQQALGQGPQFIFQYYEEEERQRGNFPDRFSGHQFPNYSSELNVNALLLGDSALYLCAISLGLNTGELFFGEGSRLTVL.

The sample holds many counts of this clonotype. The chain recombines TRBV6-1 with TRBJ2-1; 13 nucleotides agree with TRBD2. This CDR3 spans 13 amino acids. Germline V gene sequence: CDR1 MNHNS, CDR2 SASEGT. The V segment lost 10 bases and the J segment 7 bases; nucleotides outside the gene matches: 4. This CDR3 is CATGLAGLNEQFF. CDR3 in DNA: TGTGCCACGGGACTAGCGGGGTTAAATGAGCAGTTCTTC.

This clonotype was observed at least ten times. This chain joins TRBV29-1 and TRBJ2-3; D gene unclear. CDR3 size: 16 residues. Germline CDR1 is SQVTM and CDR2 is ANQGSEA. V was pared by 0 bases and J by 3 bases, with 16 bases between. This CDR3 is CSVEDPEHSATDTQYF. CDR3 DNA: TGCAGCGTTGAAGATCCGGAACATTCGGCAACAGATACGCAGTATTTT.

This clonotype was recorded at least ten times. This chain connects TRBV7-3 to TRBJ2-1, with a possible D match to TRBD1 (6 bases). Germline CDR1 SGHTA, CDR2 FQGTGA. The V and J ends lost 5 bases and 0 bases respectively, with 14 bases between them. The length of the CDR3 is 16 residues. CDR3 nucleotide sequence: TGTGCCAGCAGCCCTCTCGGGACATCCTCCTACAATGAGCAGTTCTTC. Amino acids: CASSPLGTSSYNEQFF.